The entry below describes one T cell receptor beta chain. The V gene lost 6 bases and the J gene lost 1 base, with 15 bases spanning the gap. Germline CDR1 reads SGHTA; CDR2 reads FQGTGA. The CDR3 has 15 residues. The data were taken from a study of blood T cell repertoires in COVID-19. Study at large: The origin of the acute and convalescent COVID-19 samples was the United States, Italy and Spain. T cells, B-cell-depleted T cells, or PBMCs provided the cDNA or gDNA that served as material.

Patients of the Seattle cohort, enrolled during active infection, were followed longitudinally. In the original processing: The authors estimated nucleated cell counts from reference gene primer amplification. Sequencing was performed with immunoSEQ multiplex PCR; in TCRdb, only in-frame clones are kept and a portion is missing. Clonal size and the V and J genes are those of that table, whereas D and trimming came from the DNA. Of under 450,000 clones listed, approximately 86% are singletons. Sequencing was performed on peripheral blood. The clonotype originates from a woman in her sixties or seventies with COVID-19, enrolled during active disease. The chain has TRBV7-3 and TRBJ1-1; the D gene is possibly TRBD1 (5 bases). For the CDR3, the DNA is TGTGCCAGCAGATCTACGACAGTGACGAACACTGAAGCTTTCTTT. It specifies CASRSTTVTNTEAFF.